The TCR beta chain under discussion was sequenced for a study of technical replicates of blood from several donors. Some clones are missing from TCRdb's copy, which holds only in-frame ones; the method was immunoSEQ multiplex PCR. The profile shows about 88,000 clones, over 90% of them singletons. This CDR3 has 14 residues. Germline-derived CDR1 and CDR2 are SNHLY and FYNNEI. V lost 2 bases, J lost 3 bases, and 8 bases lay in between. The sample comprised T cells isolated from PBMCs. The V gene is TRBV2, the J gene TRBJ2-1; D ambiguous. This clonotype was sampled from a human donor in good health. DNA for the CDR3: TGTGCCAGCAGTGAATGGGCCGTCTACAATGAGCAGTTCTTC. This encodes CASSEWAVYNEQFF.